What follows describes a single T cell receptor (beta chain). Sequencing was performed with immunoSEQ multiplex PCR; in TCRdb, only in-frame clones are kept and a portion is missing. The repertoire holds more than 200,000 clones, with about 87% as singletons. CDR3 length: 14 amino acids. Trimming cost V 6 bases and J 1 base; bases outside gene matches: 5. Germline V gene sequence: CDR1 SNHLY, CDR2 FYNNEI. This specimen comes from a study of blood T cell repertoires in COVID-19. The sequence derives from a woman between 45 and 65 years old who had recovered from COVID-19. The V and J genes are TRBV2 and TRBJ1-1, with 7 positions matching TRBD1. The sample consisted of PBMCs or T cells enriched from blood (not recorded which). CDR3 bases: TGTGCCAGCAGACGCAGGGACAGGAACACTGAAGCTTTCTTT. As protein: CASRRRDRNTEAFF.